Listed below are T cell receptor beta chains from one sample, sequenced in a study of neurological immune-mediated disorders. MiXCR was run by TCRdb on the 5' RACE reads, yielding one entry per CDR3 protein. The table shows some 46,000 distinct CDR3 sequences, with roughly 4.1% occurring only once. Material for sequencing was PBMCs. These receptors were taken from a woman aged 55-70 years with multiple sclerosis. Both conserved end residues are part of each CDR3.

CDR3: CASSEGMEPDTQYF
J: TRBJ2-3
V: TRBV10-2

CDR3: CASSLASNTDTQYF
J: TRBJ2-3
V: TRBV5-1

CDR3: CASSQVGTSGEQYF
J: TRBJ2-7
V: TRBV3-1

CDR3: CASSFSADTQYF
J: TRBJ2-3
V: TRBV12-3/TRBV12-4

CDR3: CASSLDLLNYGYTF
J: TRBJ1-2
V: TRBV5-1

CDR3: CASSPRGGEKLFF
J: TRBJ1-4
V: TRBV4-3

CDR3: CRPAPQGLSTDTQYF
J: TRBJ2-3
V: TRBV20-1

CDR3: CSARTGEAYNEQFF
J: TRBJ2-1
V: TRBV20-1

CDR3: CASRTGSYNEQFF
J: TRBJ2-1
V: TRBV5-1

CDR3: CASSQQLSSEQFF
J: TRBJ2-1
V: TRBV7-7

CDR3: CASSVGGGTLNTEAFF
J: TRBJ1-1
V: TRBV9

CDR3: CASSLEDVSGNTIYF
J: TRBJ1-3
V: TRBV12-3/TRBV12-4

CDR3: CASGFHGYTF
J: TRBJ1-2
V: TRBV19

CDR3: CASSQDLASLETQYF
J: TRBJ2-5
V: TRBV3-1

CDR3: CAISEWTVLDQPQHF
J: TRBJ1-5
V: TRBV10-3

CDR3: CATSVDSNQPQHF
J: TRBJ1-5
V: TRBV24-1

CDR3: CASSYSGTAQETQYF
J: TRBJ2-5
V: TRBV7-2

CDR3: CASSQALGEQPQHF
J: TRBJ1-5
V: TRBV3-1

CDR3: CSASPGGGKDTQYF
J: TRBJ2-3
V: TRBV20-1

CDR3: CASSRGRDYEQYF
J: TRBJ2-7
V: TRBV7-9

CDR3: CASSYSTYEQFF
J: TRBJ2-1
V: TRBV6-2/TRBV6-3

CDR3: CASSHNRDTANYGYTF
J: TRBJ1-2
V: TRBV5-1

CDR3: CSASPTPPDTQYF
J: TRBJ2-3
V: TRBV20-1

CDR3: CASSVDLGETQYF
J: TRBJ2-5
V: TRBV9

CDR3: CASYLAGEGQYF
J: TRBJ2-3
V: TRBV12-3/TRBV12-4

CDR3: CASSLGGTSGTQYF
J: TRBJ2-3
V: TRBV7-2

CDR3: CASSKEEAYSGNTIYF
J: TRBJ1-3
V: TRBV21-1

CDR3: CASSLDEETQYF
J: TRBJ2-5
V: TRBV7-2

CDR3: CANSSTTGSYNEQFF
J: TRBJ2-1
V: TRBV5-1

CDR3: CASSLARATPGGGYTF
J: TRBJ1-2
V: TRBV7-2

CDR3: CSAGPGQGYEQYF
J: TRBJ2-7
V: TRBV20-1

CDR3: CASSLSRRAGDTQYF
J: TRBJ2-3
V: TRBV4-3

CDR3: CSARKGDNYGYTF
J: TRBJ1-2
V: TRBV20-1

CDR3: CATSRDLAEQYF
J: TRBJ2-7
V: TRBV15

CDR3: CSARPRTDTQYF
J: TRBJ2-3
V: TRBV20-1

CDR3: CASSLDQVRVQYF
J: TRBJ2-7
V: TRBV11-3

CDR3: CASSLVGAANTGELFF
J: TRBJ2-2
V: TRBV5-1

CDR3: CSATPERNTEAFF
J: TRBJ1-1
V: TRBV20-1

CDR3: CAKRIADTNQPQNF
J: TRBJ1-5
V: TRBV5-1

CDR3: CASTVLRITDTQYF
J: TRBJ2-3
V: TRBV5-1

CDR3: CASSQDLASGGDEQFF
J: TRBJ2-1
V: TRBV3-1

CDR3: CSVGVVGQGARGYTF
J: TRBJ1-2
V: TRBV29-1

CDR3: CAISPDREKETQYF
J: TRBJ2-5
V: TRBV10-3

CDR3: CASSLRSGATDTQYF
J: TRBJ2-3
V: TRBV7-2

CDR3: CSADKVGRSPLEETQYF
J: TRBJ2-5
V: TRBV20-1

CDR3: CASTRQGETSRELFF
J: TRBJ2-2
V: TRBV6-2/TRBV6-3

CDR3: CASSQDRRWAETQYF
J: TRBJ2-5
V: TRBV14